This TCR beta chain originates from a study of shared clonotypes between healthy human individuals. Findings and limits, study-wide: Sequencing of the sorted subsets was shown by rarefaction to be incomplete despite large depth. Across several donors, naive CD4 shared around 5.4%, naive CD8 around 3.8%, memory CD4 roughly 2.5%, memory CD8 about 0.4%.

The CDR3 spans 13 residues. Between the trimmed V and J ends, which lost 1 base and 8 bases, there was a span of 11 bases. Germline CDR1 PRHDT, CDR2 FYEKMQ (reference sequence). Notes on this clone: Its target is not known.

Naivety among CD8 cells was defined by CD45RO negativity and positive CCR7 selection, thereby excluding terminally differentiated effector memory CD45RA+ cells. The donor population consisted of healthy HIV-negative adults with no recent acute infections or vaccinations. How the authors handled the data: Filtering differed, since immunoSEQ gave only junction sequences and no quality scores. Libraries were prepared by immunoSEQ multiplex PCR; TCRdb keeps only in-frame clonotypes and omits some of them. The DNA was the basis for D and trimming; V, J and clone size are from that table. The repertoire includes under 2,000,000 clones, roughly 94% of them detected once, and roughly 1.2% sits in the top ten.

Sequencing was done on a sample of naive CD8+ T cells sorted from blood. The chain has TRBV13 and TRBJ1-2, with D possibly being TRBD1 (5 bases). The TCR was taken from a man in his late teens or twenties in good health. Here the CDR3 reads CASSLAGLKGYTF. For the CDR3, the DNA is TGTGCCAGCAGCTTAGCAGGGTTAAAGGGCTACACCTTC.